Following are 23 T cell receptor beta chains from one sample sequenced in a study of blood T cells in healthy people across ages. PCR was performed a second time for roughly 6 to 12 cycles using a sample-barcoded 5' primer and a J-beta primer mix. TCRdb re-analysed the 5' RACE reads in MiXCR, keeping a single row per CDR3 protein. This table holds 1.5 million to 2 million distinct CDR3 sequences, about 30% found once. Input material: blood. The receptors were gathered from a woman younger than 45 in good health.

This clonotype came up many times. The chain has TRBV7-9 and TRBJ1-1; no clear D. V was clipped by 0 bases and J by 7 bases, with 3 bases between them. This CDR3 spans 11 amino acids. Germline V gene data show CDR1 as SEHNR and CDR2 as FQNEAQ (reference sequence). The CDR3: CASSLAREAFF. In DNA form, the CDR3 reads TGTGCCAGCAGCTTAGCGCGTGAAGCTTTCTTT.

This clonotype was seen many times. The chain carries TRBV7-9 and TRBJ2-7; D unresolved. CDR3 length equals 10 residues. The V end lost 7 bases, the J end lost 7 bases, and 8 bases lay between the germline ends. Germline CDR1 is SEHNR and CDR2 is FQNEAQ (reference sequence). The CDR3 spells CASTCREQYF. CDR3 DNA sequence: TGTGCCAGCACATGCCGTGAGCAGTACTTC.

The sample holds many counts of this clonotype. This chain joins TRBV20-1 and TRBJ2-7, with TRBD1 matching 12 bases. The CDR3 covers 14 residues. Germline V gene data show CDR1 as DFQATT and CDR2 as SNEGSKA (reference sequence). After removal of 6 bases from V and 5 bases from J, the junction contained 8 bases not matched to a gene. CDR3 in amino acids: CSAKAGQGAHEQYF. The CDR3 bases are TGCAGTGCCAAGGCGGGACAGGGGGCCCACGAGCAGTACTTC.

With regard to this clonotype: The junction departs from germline at one end; a sequencing error may be responsible. This chain links TRBV3-1 with TRBJ1-2; D may be TRBD1 (5 bases). The CDR3 extends over 13 amino acids. CDR1 is LGHDT, CDR2 YNNKEL, per germline (reference sequence). Written as DNA, the CDR3 is TGTGCCGGCAGCCCGGGGGAGTCCTATGGCTACACCTTC. Translation: CAGSPGESYGYTF.

This chain connects TRBV12-3 or TRBV12-4 to TRBJ2-3; the match to TRBD2 covers 8 bases. The ends lost 0 bases at V and 4 bases at J; junction bases unmatched: 6. The CDR3 totals 16 residues. The CDR3 spells CASSLATSVGADTQYF. In nucleotides, the CDR3 is TGTGCCAGCAGTTTAGCGACTAGCGTGGGCGCAGATACGCAGTATTTT.

The chain links TRBV5-1 to TRBJ2-7, with D unclear. The ends were cut back, 5 bases at V and 5 bases at J, with 11 bases in the middle. This CDR3 region has 12 residues. Germline values: CDR1 SGHRS, CDR2 YFSETQ. DNA of the CDR3: TGCGCCAGCAGTAGGGTCGATAACGAGCAGTACTTC. Translation: CASSRVDNEQYF.

The chain carries TRBV6-6 and TRBJ2-7; D is perhaps TRBD1 (6 bases). Germline CDR1 MNHNY, CDR2 SVGAGI (reference sequence). V shed 5 bases and J shed 2 bases, with 16 bases lying between them. This CDR3 is 15 amino acids long. This CDR3 reads CASSDQGRTAYEQYF. CDR3 DNA: TGTGCCAGCAGTGATCAGGGAAGGACAGCCTACGAGCAGTACTTC.

This clonotype was detected a few times. This chain connects TRBV10-3 to TRBJ1-1; D unresolved. The CDR3 totals 14 residues. Germline V gives CDR1 ENHRY, CDR2 SYGVKD. V gave up 3 bases and J gave up 1 base, with 9 bases separating them. CDR3: CAISDTETNTEAFF. The CDR3 coding sequence is TGTGCCATCAGTGACACAGAGACGAACACTGAAGCTTTCTTT.

This clonotype showed up many times. J is TRBJ2-7 and V is TRBV29-1, with TRBD1 matching over 10 bases. The trim removed 6 bases at V and 2 bases at J, leaving 7 bases unmatched. This CDR3 contains 14 residues. Germline V gives CDR1 SQVTM, CDR2 ANQGSEA. This CDR3 is CSVNGDRGTYEQYF. In nucleotides, the CDR3 is TGCAGCGTAAACGGGGACAGGGGCACCTACGAGCAGTACTTC.

This clonotype was picked up a small number of times. V and J are TRBV4-1 and TRBJ1-4; 7 bases fit TRBD1. Trimming at V came to 2 bases and at J to 7 bases, leaving 10 bases not matched to a gene. CDR3 length: 16 residues. The germline V gene has CDR1 MGHRA and CDR2 YSYEKL. In nucleotides, the CDR3 is TGCGCCAGCAGCCAACGCGGAGGGGGCTGGGGTGAAAAACTGTTTTTT. Residues: CASSQRGGGWGEKLFF.

The V call is TRBV18, the J call TRBJ2-2; TRBD2 matches 7 bases. Germline CDR1 and CDR2: KGHSH and LQKENI. The CDR3 runs 14 residues. V lost 0 bases and J lost 7; bases outside the gene matches: 2. In nucleotides, the CDR3 is TGTGCCAGCTCACCACCGGGAGGGAACGGGGAGCTGTTTTTT. Residues: CASSPPGGNGELFF.

This clonotype was detected only a few times. The V and J genes are TRBV5-6 and TRBJ2-5, with unresolved D. This CDR3 region has 15 residues. The germline CDR1 and CDR2 sequences are SGHDT and YYEEEE. V lost 0 bases and J lost 1, with 10 bases in between. CDR3 DNA sequence: TGTGCCAGCAGCTTGGGGCAGCTACCCCAAGAGACCCAGTACTTC. Translated: CASSLGQLPQETQYF. The complete variable domain, with remaining parts taken from reference TRBV5-6 and TRBJ2-5, reads DAGVTQSPTHLIKTRGQQVTLRCSPKSGHDTVSWYQQALGQGPQFIFQYYEEEERQRGNFPDRFSGHQFPNYSSELNVNALLLGDSALYLCASSLGQLPQETQYFGPGTRLLVL.

The V call is TRBV2, the J call TRBJ2-1; no reliable D call. Germline CDR1 SNHLY, CDR2 FYNNEI. Trimming cost V 11 bases and J 8 bases, with 22 bases left between them. This CDR3 is 14 amino acids long. CDR3 nucleotides: TGTGCCTCCGAACAGTTACCAACTGGCGATGAGCAGTTCTTC. It yields the protein CASEQLPTGDEQFF.

V gene TRBV5-8 combines with J gene TRBJ2-1; TRBD1 matches at 7 bases. V shed 4 bases and J 2 bases; nucleotides not matched to a gene: 6. Germline CDR1 reads SGHTS; CDR2 reads YDEGEE. This CDR3 region has 15 residues. CDR3 DNA: TGTGCCAGCAGCAGCCGGGACAGCCCCTACAATGAGCAGTTCTTC. It is translated as CASSSRDSPYNEQFF.

This clonotype was seen a handful of times. The rearrangement links TRBV12-3 or TRBV12-4 to TRBJ1-1; TRBD1 might be the D (5 bases). This CDR3 has 16 residues. V lost 4 bases and J lost 0, with 15 bases in between. CDR3 sequence (DNA): TGTGCCAGCAGTTCCTACAGGACACGTTTGAACACTGAAGCTTTCTTT. Encoded protein: CASSSYRTRLNTEAFF.

This clonotype showed up many times. The V call is TRBV7-2, the J call TRBJ2-5; D gene uncertain. This CDR3 has 13 residues. CDR1 and CDR2 (germline): SGHTA, FQGNSA. Between the trimmed V and J ends, which lost 1 base and 5 bases, there was a span of 8 bases. CDR3: CASSLGTVETQYF. The CDR3 DNA follows: TGTGCCAGCAGCTTAGGTACCGTTGAGACCCAGTACTTC.

This clonotype showed up many times. The V call is TRBV7-8, the J call TRBJ2-7, with D possibly being TRBD1 (6 bases). V was pared by 5 bases and J by 2 bases, with 13 bases between. The germline V gene has CDR1 SGHVS and CDR2 FQNEAQ. This CDR3 has 14 amino acids. CDR3 nucleotide sequence: TGTGCCAGCAGCACGAGGACAGATCCCTACGAGCAGTACTTC. This encodes CASSTRTDPYEQYF.

The V call is TRBV27, the J call TRBJ2-3, with TRBD1 matching 8 bases. The V gene's germline CDR1 is MNHEY and CDR2 SMNVEV (reference sequence). V shed 5 bases and J 9 bases; nucleotides not matched to a gene: 13. CDR3 length equals 15 residues. CDR3 bases: TGTGCCAGCAGTCCGACATCGGACAGGGTTAGGACGCAGTATTTT. Translated: CASSPTSDRVRTQYF.

This clonotype was detected once. V and J are TRBV6-2 or TRBV6-3 and TRBJ2-5; 11 bases agree with TRBD2. Per the germline V gene, CDR1 is MNHEY and CDR2 is SVGEGT. V shed 4 bases, J shed 11 bases, and the junction held 9 bases outside the gene matches. This CDR3 comprises 14 residues. The CDR3 is CASSSGLADNEQYF. CDR3 DNA sequence: TGTGCCAGCAGTTCGGGACTAGCGGACAATGAGCAGTACTTC.

The chain links TRBV20-1 to TRBJ1-1; D may be TRBD1 (5 bases). The CDR3 runs 13 residues. Germline assignment: CDR1 DFQATT and CDR2 SNEGSKA (reference sequence). The V end was cut by 6 bases, the J end by 6 bases, with 17 bases between. The DNA of the CDR3 is TGCAGTGCCTCTGACCCAGGGAGGGCTGAAGCTTTCTTT. Protein: CSASDPGRAEAFF.

Note on this clonotype: This clone may be a read error of a much larger clone one base away. This chain joins TRBV20-1 and TRBJ2-1; 9 bases line up with TRBD2. In germline, CDR1 is DFQATT, CDR2 SNEGSKA (reference sequence). The CDR3 consists of 15 residues. This chain's CDR3 is CSAGVAGDTDNVQFF. Written as DNA, the CDR3 is TGCAGTGCTGGGGTAGCGGGAGACACCGACAATGTGCAGTTCTTC.

The chain employs TRBV29-1 and TRBJ2-1, with D perhaps matching TRBD2 (7 bases). CDR3 length: 15 residues. Germline CDR1 and CDR2: SQVTM and ANQGSEA. Trimming cost V 1 base and J 8 bases, with 18 bases left between them. The CDR3 DNA is TGCAGCGTTGAAGCCGTGGGAGGGGGGGTGGATGAGCAGTTCTTC. This codes for CSVEAVGGGVDEQFF.

This clonotype was picked up one time. The chain has TRBV14 and TRBJ2-1, with TRBD2 matching 9 bases. The length of the CDR3 is 16 residues. Germline CDR1 SGHDN, CDR2 FVKESK. J was trimmed by 3 bases and V by 4 bases; bases with no gene match: 7. The CDR3 spells CASSPPRGGLYNEQFF. DNA of the CDR3: TGTGCCAGCAGCCCACCGCGGGGGGGCCTCTACAATGAGCAGTTCTTC. Supplemented by reference TRBV14 and TRBJ2-1, the full variable domain reads EAGVTQFPSHSVIEKGQTVTLRCDPISGHDNLYWYRRVMGKEIKFLLHFVKESKQDESGMPNNRFLAERTGGTYSTLKVQPAELEDSGVYFCASSPPRGGLYNEQFFGPGTRLTVL.